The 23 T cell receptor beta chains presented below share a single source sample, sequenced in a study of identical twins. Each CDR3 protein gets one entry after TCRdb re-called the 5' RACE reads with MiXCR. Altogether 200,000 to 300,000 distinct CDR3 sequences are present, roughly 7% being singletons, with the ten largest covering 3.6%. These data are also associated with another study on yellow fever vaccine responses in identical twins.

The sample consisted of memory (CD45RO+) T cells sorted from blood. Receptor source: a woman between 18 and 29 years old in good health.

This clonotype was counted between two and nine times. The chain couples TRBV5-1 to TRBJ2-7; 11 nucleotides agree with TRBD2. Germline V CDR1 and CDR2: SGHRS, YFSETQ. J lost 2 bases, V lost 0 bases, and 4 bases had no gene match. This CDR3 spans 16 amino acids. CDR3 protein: CASSLGTSGFAYEQYF. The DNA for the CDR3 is TGCGCCAGCAGCTTGGGGACTAGCGGGTTCGCCTACGAGCAGTACTTC.

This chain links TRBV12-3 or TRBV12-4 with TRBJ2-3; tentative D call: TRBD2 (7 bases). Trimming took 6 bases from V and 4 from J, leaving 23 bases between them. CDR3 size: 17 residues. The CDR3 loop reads CASRRGGAFSMPDTQYF. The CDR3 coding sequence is TGTGCCAGCAGGAGAGGGGGGGCGTTTAGTATGCCAGATACGCAGTATTTT.

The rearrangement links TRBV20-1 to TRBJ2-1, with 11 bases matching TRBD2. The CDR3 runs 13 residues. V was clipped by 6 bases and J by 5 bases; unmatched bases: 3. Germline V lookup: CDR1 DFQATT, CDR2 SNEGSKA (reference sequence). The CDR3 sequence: CSAPGLADNEQFF. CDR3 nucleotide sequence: TGCAGTGCGCCGGGACTAGCGGACAATGAGCAGTTCTTC.

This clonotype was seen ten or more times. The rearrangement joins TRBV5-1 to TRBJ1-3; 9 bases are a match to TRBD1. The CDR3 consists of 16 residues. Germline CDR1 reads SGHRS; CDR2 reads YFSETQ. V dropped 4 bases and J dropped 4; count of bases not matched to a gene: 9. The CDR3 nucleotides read TGCGCCAGCAGCCCTACCGGGACAGGGAAAGGAAACACCATATATTTT. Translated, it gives CASSPTGTGKGNTIYF.

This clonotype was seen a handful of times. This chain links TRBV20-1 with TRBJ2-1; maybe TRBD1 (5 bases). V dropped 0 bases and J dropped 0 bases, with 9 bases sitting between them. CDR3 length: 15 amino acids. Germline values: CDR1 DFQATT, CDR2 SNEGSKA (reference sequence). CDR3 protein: CSARDGALSYNEQFF. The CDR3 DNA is TGCAGTGCTAGAGATGGGGCTCTCTCCTACAATGAGCAGTTCTTC.

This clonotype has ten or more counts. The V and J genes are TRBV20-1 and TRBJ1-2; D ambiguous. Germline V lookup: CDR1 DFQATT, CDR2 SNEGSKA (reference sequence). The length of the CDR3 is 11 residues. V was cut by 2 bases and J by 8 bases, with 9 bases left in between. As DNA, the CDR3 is TGCAGTGCTAGATCCCACCGAGGCTACACCTTC. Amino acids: CSARSHRGYTF.

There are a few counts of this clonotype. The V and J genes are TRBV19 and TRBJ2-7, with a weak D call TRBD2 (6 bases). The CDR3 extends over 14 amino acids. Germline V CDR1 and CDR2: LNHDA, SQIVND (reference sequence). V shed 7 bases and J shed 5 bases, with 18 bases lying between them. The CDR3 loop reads CASKNRGMADEQYF. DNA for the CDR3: TGTGCCAGTAAGAATCGCGGGATGGCCGACGAGCAGTACTTC.

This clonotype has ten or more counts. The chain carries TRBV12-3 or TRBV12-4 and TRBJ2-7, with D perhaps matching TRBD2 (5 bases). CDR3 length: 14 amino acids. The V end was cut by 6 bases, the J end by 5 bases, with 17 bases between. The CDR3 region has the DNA TGTGCCAGCAGCCCCCTGGAGGATCGGGACGAGCAGTACTTC. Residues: CASSPLEDRDEQYF.

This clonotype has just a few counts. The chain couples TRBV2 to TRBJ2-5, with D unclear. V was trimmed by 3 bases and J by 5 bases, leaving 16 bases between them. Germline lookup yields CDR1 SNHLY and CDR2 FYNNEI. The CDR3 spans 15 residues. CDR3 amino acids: CASSDRRVAAETQYF. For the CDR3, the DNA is TGTGCCAGCAGTGACCGACGGGTGGCCGCGGAGACCCAGTACTTC.

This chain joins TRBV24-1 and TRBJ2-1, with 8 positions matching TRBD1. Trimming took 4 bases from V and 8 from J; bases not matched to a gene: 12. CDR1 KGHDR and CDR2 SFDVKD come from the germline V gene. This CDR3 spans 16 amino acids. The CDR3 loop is CATSDQDRVGWYEQFF. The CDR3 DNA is TGTGCCACCAGTGACCAGGACAGGGTGGGTTGGTATGAGCAGTTCTTC.

The CDR3: CATSSSGLREQYV. In DNA, the CDR3 is TGTGCCACCAGCAGTTCGGGGCTGAGGGAGCAGTACGTC. The chain uses TRBV15 and TRBJ2-7; D is perhaps TRBD1 or TRBD2 (5 bases each). Germline V gene lookup returns CDR1 LNHNV and CDR2 YYDKDF (reference sequence). The CDR3 extends over 13 amino acids. Trimming removed 3 bases from V and 7 bases from J, with 13 bases in between.

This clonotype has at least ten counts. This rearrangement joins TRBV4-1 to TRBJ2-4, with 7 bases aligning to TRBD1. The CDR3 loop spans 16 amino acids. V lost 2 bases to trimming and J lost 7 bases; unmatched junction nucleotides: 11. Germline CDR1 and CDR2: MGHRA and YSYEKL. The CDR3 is CASSQPVRGQQNIQYF. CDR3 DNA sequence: TGCGCCAGCAGCCAACCGGTGAGGGGACAGCAGAACATTCAGTACTTC.

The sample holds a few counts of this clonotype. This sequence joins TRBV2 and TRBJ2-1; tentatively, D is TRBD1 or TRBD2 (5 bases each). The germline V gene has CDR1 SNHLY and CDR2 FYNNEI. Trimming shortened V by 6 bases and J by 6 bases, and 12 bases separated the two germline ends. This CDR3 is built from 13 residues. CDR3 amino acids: CASSAGTGNEQFF. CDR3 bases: TGTGCCAGCAGCGCCGGGACCGGCAATGAGCAGTTCTTC.

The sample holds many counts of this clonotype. The CDR3 here is CASSLSGGIAEAFF. DNA for the CDR3: TGCGCCAGCAGCTTGTCAGGGGGAATCGCTGAAGCTTTCTTT. The chain carries TRBV5-1 and TRBJ1-1; 7 nucleotides line up with TRBD1. CDR1 is SGHRS and CDR2 is YFSETQ in the germline V gene. The J segment lost 6 bases and the V segment lost 1 base, leaving 6 bases of the junction unmatched. The CDR3 loop spans 14 amino acids.

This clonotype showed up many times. CDR3: CASSQGETSGTFPTWAYEQYF. In DNA form, the CDR3 reads TGTGCCAGCAGCCAAGGGGAGACTAGCGGGACTTTCCCCACTTGGGCCTACGAGCAGTACTTC. The rearrangement links TRBV3-1 to TRBJ2-7, with 11 bases identical to TRBD2. The CDR3 contains 21 residues. CDR1 LGHDT and CDR2 YNNKEL come from the germline V gene (reference sequence). Trimming cost V 1 base and J 2 bases; bases outside gene matches: 19.

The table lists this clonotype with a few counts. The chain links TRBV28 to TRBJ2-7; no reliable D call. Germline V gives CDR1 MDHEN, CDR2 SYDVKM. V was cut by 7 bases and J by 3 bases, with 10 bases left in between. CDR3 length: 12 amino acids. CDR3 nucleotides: TGTGCCAGCAACGTTGGCAGCTACGAGCAGTACTTC. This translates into CASNVGSYEQYF.

CDR3 coding DNA: TGCGCCAGCAGCTCGGGACTAGCGGTAGATACGCAGTATTTT. It translates to CASSSGLAVDTQYF. The chain joins TRBV5-1 to TRBJ2-3; TRBD2 aligns across 11 bases. V lost 3 bases to trimming and J lost 5 bases; unmatched junction nucleotides: 2. CDR1 and CDR2 (germline): SGHRS, YFSETQ. The CDR3 is 14 residues long.

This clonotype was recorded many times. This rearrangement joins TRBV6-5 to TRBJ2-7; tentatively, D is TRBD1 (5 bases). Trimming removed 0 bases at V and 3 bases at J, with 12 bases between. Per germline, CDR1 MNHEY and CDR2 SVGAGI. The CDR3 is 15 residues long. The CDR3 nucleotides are TGTGCCAGCAGTTACTCGTGGAAGGGGTACTACGAGCAGTACTTC. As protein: CASSYSWKGYYEQYF.

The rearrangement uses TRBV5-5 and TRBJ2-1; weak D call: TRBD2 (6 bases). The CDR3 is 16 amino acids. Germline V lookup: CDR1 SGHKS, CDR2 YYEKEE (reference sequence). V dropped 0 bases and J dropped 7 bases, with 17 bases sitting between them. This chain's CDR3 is CASSLGDSLVRNEQFF. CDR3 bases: TGTGCCAGCAGCTTGGGGGACTCTCTCGTGAGGAATGAGCAGTTCTTC.

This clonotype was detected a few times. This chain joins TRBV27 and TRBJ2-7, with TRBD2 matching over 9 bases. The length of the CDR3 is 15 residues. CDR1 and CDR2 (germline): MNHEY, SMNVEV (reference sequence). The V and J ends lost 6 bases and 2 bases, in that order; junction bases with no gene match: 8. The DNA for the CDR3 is TGTGCCAGCAGCCGGATAGCGGGGGCTGCCTACGAGCAGTACGTC. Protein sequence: CASSRIAGAAYEQYV.

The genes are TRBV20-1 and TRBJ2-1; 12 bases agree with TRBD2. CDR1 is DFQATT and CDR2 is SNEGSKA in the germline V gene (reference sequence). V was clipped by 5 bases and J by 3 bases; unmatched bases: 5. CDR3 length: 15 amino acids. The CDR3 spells CSALLAGGVYNEQFF. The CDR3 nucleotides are TGCAGTGCTTTACTAGCGGGGGGAGTCTACAATGAGCAGTTCTTC.

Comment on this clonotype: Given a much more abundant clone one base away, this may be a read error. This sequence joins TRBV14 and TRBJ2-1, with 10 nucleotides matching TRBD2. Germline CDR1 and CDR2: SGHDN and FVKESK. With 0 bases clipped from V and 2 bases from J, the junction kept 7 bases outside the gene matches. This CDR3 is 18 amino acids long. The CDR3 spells CASSQDGGLAVPYNEQFF. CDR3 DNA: TGTGCCAGCAGCCAAGATGGAGGACTAGCGGTCCCCTACAATGAGCAGTTCTTC.

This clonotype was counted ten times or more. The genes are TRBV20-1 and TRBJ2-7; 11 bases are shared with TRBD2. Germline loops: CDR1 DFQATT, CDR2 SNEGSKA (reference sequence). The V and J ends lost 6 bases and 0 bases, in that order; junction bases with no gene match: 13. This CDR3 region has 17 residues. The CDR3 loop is CSAPRTSGLLSSYEQYF. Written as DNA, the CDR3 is TGCAGTGCCCCAAGGACTAGCGGGTTGTTGAGCTCCTACGAGCAGTACTTC.